Presented here are 2 T cell receptor beta chains from one specimen sequenced in a study of cytomegalovirus exposure and HLA in healthy donors. PCR primers comprised 60 Vbeta and 13 Jbeta primers. Clones were read by immunoSEQ multiplex PCR, and TCRdb kept only the in-frame ones, dropping some. Here the sample spans around 180,000 clones, roughly 83% being singletons. Material for sequencing was PBMCs. The origin of the receptors is a boy between 2 and 10 years old in good health and CMV-seronegative.

This clone was picked up one time. The rearrangement joins TRBV10-1 to TRBJ2-1; D is perhaps TRBD1 (6 bases). The CDR3 length is 14 residues. Per the germline V gene, CDR1 is WNHNN and CDR2 is SYGVQD (reference sequence). The ends were cut back, 4 bases at V and 0 bases at J, with 7 bases in the middle. The CDR3 region is CASSGGRSYNEQFF. CDR3 coding DNA: TGCGCCAGCAGTGGGGGGCGCTCCTACAATGAGCAGTTCTTC.

The J gene is TRBJ2-3, the V gene TRBV11-2, with 12 nucleotides matching TRBD2. Per germline, CDR1 SGHAT and CDR2 FQNNGV. This CDR3 region has 17 residues. Trimming took 0 bases from V and 4 from J; bases not matched to a gene: 5. This chain's CDR3 is CASSLDQASGGADTQYF. CDR3 in DNA: TGTGCCAGCAGCTTAGATCAAGCTAGCGGGGGGGCAGATACGCAGTATTTT.